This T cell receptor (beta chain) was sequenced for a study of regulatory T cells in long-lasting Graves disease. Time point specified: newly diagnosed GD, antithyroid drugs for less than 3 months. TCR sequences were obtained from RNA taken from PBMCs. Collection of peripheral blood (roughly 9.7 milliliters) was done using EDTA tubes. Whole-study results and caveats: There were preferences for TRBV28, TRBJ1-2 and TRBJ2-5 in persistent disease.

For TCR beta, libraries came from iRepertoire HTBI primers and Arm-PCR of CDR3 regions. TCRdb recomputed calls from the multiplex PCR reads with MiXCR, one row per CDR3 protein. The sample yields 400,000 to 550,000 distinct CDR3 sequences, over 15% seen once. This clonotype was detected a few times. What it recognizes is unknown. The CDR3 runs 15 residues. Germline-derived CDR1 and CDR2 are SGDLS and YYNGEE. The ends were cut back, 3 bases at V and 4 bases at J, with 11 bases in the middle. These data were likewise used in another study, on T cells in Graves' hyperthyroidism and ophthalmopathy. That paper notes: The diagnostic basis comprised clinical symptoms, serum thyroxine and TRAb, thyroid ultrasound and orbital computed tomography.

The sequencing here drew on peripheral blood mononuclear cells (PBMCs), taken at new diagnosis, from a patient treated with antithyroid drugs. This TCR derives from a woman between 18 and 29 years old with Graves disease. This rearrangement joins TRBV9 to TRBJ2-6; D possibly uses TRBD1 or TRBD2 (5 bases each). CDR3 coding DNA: TGTGCCAGCAGCGCCCCAGGGAGCGGGGCCAACGTCCTGACTTTC. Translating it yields CASSAPGSGANVLTF.